This T cell receptor beta chain was found in a study of technical replicates of blood from a handful of donors. This table comes from immunoSEQ multiplex PCR, and its TCRdb copy is limited to in-frame clones, with some not included. The table shows tens of thousands of clones, with around nine tenths occurring only once. This clone was counted between two and nine times. The clonotype was recovered from a human donor in good health. Some clones in this sample may be carry-over from other donors' samples. The sequencing input was PBMCs.

For the CDR3, the DNA is TGCGCCAGCAGCCGCCCGGGACAGGACCCCTCTGGAAACACCATATATTTT. Its protein is CASSRPGQDPSGNTIYF. The genes are TRBV4-1 and TRBJ1-3; 8 positions agree with TRBD1. CDR3 length: 17 amino acids. Germline CDR1 MGHRA, CDR2 YSYEKL. The J segment lost 0 bases and the V segment lost 4 bases, leaving 8 bases of the junction unmatched.